The following is a T cell receptor (beta chain) sequence with its context. Per the germline V gene, CDR1 is MNHNS and CDR2 is SASEGT. Unmatched junction bases numbered 11, after V lost 8 bases and J lost 7 bases. The CDR3 is made up of 15 amino acids. The table came from immunoSEQ multiplex PCR; TCRdb's copy has only in-frame clones and leaves some out. The table includes about 72,000 clones, over 95% detected once. These data come from a study of technical replicates of blood from several donors. The V call is TRBV6-1, the J call TRBJ1-4; 9 bases match TRBD1. This clonotype originated in a human donor in good health. Material for sequencing was T cells isolated from PBMCs. The CDR3 region has the DNA TGTGCCAGCCTATACAAAAGGACAGGGGCTGAAAAACTGTTTTTT. This codes for CASLYKRTGAEKLFF.